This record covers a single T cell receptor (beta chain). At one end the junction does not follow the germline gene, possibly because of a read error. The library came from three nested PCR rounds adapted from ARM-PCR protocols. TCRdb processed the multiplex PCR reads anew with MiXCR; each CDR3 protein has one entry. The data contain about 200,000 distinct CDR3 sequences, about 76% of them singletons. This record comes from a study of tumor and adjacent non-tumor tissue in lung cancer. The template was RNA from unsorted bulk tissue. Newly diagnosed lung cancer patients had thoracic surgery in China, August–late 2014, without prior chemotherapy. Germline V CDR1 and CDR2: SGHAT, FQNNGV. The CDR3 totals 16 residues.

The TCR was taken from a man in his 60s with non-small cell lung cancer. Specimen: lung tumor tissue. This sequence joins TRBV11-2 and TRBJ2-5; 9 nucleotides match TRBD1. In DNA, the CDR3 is TGTGCCAGCAGCTTAGATCTAAGGACAGGGGAAGATACCCAGTGCTTC. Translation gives CASSLDLRTGEDTQCF.